The 22 T cell receptor beta chains given below trace back to one sample, sequenced in a study of tumor-infiltrating lymphocytes in primary liver carcinoma (dated by TCRdb to about 2017). Reads for this sample came from an Illumina HiSeq 2500. Using a constant-region primer and ProtoScript II reverse transcriptase, TCRbeta-specific cDNA was reverse-transcribed from approximately 500 ng total RNA. Construction of the TCRbeta libraries relied on three nested rounds of multiplex PCR, following a slightly modified ARM-PCR procedure. Multiplex TRBV1-TRBV30 forward primers and a Cbeta reverse primer were used in the first two PCR rounds, each of which was run for approximately 9 cycles. TCRdb cleaned the public reads at Q25 with fastp, built clones with MiXCR and kept in-frame beta chains. When rows share a CDR3 protein, they turn into one entry using the most common DNA and genes. The sample data list tens of thousands of distinct CDR3 sequences, and over 70% of these were observed just once. Over 25% of the sample belongs to the ten largest clones.

Without any cell sorting, total RNA and DNA were co-extracted from about 20-30 mg of bulk tissue using the AllPrep DNA/RNA mini kit. Material: liver tumor tissue from sampling region 3. Explained via the paper, the cell subset or site label denotes: tumor region T3, left-lateral pole. The receptors were sampled from a man aged 40-55 years with primary liver carcinoma and hepatitis B virus infection.

To note about this clonotype: One end of the junction varies from germline; a read error may be responsible. V is TRBV6-5 and J is TRBJ2-7; the D gene is possibly TRBD2 (5 bases). CDR3 length: 14 amino acids. The germline V gene encodes CDR1 MNHEY and CDR2 SVGAGI. In nucleotides, the CDR3 is TGTGCCAGCAATTACTCCGGAGAGGGTGGAGAGCAGTACTTC. Its translation: CASNYSGEGGEQYF.

About this clonotype: Lacking the conserved final phenylalanine or tryptophan, this CDR3 likely reflects a read error. The V gene is TRBV7-9, the J gene TRBJ2-7; D uncertain. The CDR3 spans 13 residues. Germline V gives CDR1 SEHNR, CDR2 FQNEAQ (reference sequence). The CDR3 nucleotides are TGTACCAGCAGCTTAGCTAGTACCTACGAGCAGTACTGC. Its protein is CTSSLASTYEQYC.

As regards this clonotype: A much larger clone lies one base from this, so it may be a read error. Likely a read error: the CDR3 ends without its conserved phenylalanine or tryptophan. It is unclear where the CDR3 begins or ends on the DNA, so no DNA is shown, and the CDR3 is as TCRdb lists it. This rearrangement joins TRBV5-1 to TRBJ2-2. Termini included, the CDR3 measures 15 amino acids. Per the germline V gene, CDR1 is SGHRS and CDR2 is YFSETQ. The CDR3: CASSLEGGLDGVAFL.

Details on this clonotype: Being one base from a much bigger clone, this may be a read error. The chain combines TRBV6-1 with TRBJ1-1, with TRBD1 as a possible D gene (5 bases). The CDR3 totals 15 residues. Germline CDR1 reads MNHNS; CDR2 reads SASEGT. CDR3 sequence: CASIEYRNSVNSAFF. The CDR3 region has the DNA TGTGCCAGCATTGAATACAGGAACTCTGTCAACTCAGCTTTCTTT.

The chain combines TRBV6-6 with TRBJ1-6; D not certain. Trimming removed 11 bases at V and 3 bases at J, with 11 bases between. The CDR3 is 13 residues long. The germline V gene encodes CDR1 MNHNY and CDR2 SVGAGI (reference sequence). The CDR3 is CAGRNFYNSPLHF. The CDR3 region has the DNA TGTGCCGGTCGAAACTTCTATAATTCACCCCTCCACTTT.

For this clonotype: Because the CDR3 is missing its conserved closing phenylalanine or tryptophan, this is likely a read error. This chain links TRBV11-2 with TRBJ2-2; tentatively, D is TRBD2 (6 bases). The CDR3 spans 17 residues. V was clipped by 1 base and J by 8 bases, with 20 bases between them. Germline lookup yields CDR1 SGHAT and CDR2 FQNNGV. CDR3 residues: CASSLVRTYPGTGELFY. The CDR3, as DNA: TGTGCCAGCAGCTTAGTTCGGACATACCCAGGGACTGGGGAGCTGTTTTAT.

A word on this clonotype: Mismatch with germline at one junction end may stem from a read error. CDR3 nucleotides: TGTGCCGGCAATCGACAGGGGATTAACACCGGGGAACTGTTTTTT. It yields the protein CAGNRQGINTGELFF. The chain links TRBV12-3 or TRBV12-4 to TRBJ2-2, with 8 positions matching TRBD1. This CDR3 comprises 15 residues.

Of note for this clonotype: In this CDR3 the conserved last residue, phenylalanine or tryptophan, is missing, so a read error is likely. The V call is TRBV4-1, the J call TRBJ2-3; 14 nucleotides agree with TRBD2. Germline-derived CDR1 and CDR2 are MGHRA and YSYEKL. The CDR3 has 18 residues. In DNA form, the CDR3 reads TGCGCCAGCAGCCCGAAGTCTCCGGGACTAGCGGGAGCAGATACACAGTATATT. Translation: CASSPKSPGLAGADTQYI.

This clonotype rates as large (0.1 to 1%). The chain has TRBV11-2 and TRBJ2-7, with 9 bases matching TRBD1. The CDR3 runs 15 residues. Germline CDR1 is SGHAT and CDR2 is FQNNGV. V gave up 4 bases and J gave up 4 bases; unmatched junction bases: 8. The CDR3 DNA sequence: TGTGCCAGCAGCTCTACAGGGGGCCGGAGGTACGAGCAGTACTTC. Protein product: CASSSTGGRRYEQYF.

This clonotype has only a few counts. One end of the junction does not line up with germline, which may come from a read error. CDR3 protein: CPSTGGGGLADYNEQFF. The CDR3 bases are TGTCCCAGCACTGGAGGGGGGGGACTAGCGGATTACAATGAGCAGTTCTTC. V and J are TRBV28 and TRBJ2-1; TRBD2 matches 11 bases. The CDR3 extends over 17 amino acids. Germline assignment: CDR1 MDHEN and CDR2 SYDVKM.

About this clonotype: A read error may be the cause here, since a much bigger clone is one base away. J is TRBJ2-7 and V is TRBV7-2, with D perhaps matching TRBD1 (6 bases). CDR1 and CDR2 from the germline V gene are SGHTA and FQGNSA. Trimming took 3 bases from V and 9 from J, leaving 12 bases between them. The CDR3 is 12 residues long. The CDR3 spells CASSFTGNGQYF. The CDR3 DNA is TGTGCCAGCAGCTTCACAGGGAACGGGCAGTACTTC.

In this sample, this clonotype turned up once. A read error may produce the germline difference seen at one junction end. V and J are TRBV10-2 and TRBJ1-4; no firm D call. CDR3 length equals 14 residues. Per germline, CDR1 WSHSY and CDR2 SAAADI. Here the CDR3 reads CASSETATSEKLFF. The CDR3 DNA reads as TGCGCCAGCAGTGAGACAGCAACTAGTGAAAAACTGTTTTTC.

Many counts were recorded for this clonotype. The chain has TRBV28 and TRBJ1-1; no clear D gene. The germline V and J ends were trimmed by 7 bases and 0 bases, with 12 bases remaining between them. Germline loops: CDR1 MDHEN, CDR2 SYDVKM. This CDR3 is 14 amino acids long. DNA for the CDR3: TGTGCCAGCATCTTCCGGCAGTTGAACACTGAAGCTTTCTTT. It encodes CASIFRQLNTEAFF.

Concerning this clonotype itself: Because it lacks the conserved phenylalanine or tryptophan at the end, this CDR3 is likely a read error. V is TRBV5-5 and J is TRBJ2-4, with D possibly being TRBD1 or TRBD2 (6 bases each). The J call may be faulty, since TRBJ2-1 better matches the DNA end. Germline-derived CDR1 and CDR2 are SGHKS and YYEKEE (reference sequence). The CDR3 spans 14 residues. The CDR3 bases are TGTGCCAGCAGCTTGGAGGGGGGCAAAAACATTCAGTTCTTA. Amino acid sequence: CASSLEGGKNIQFL.

At least ten counts were recorded for this clonotype. The chain joins TRBV7-8 to TRBJ2-1, with a tentative D call TRBD2 (5 bases). The CDR3 totals 15 residues. Germline CDR1 and CDR2: SGHVS and FQNEAQ. Trimming stripped 6 bases from V and 5 bases from J, with 17 bases between. CDR3 region: CASSSTLGVDNEQFF. The CDR3 DNA follows: TGTGCCAGCAGTTCCACTCTGGGAGTTGACAATGAGCAGTTCTTC.

This clonotype was observed many times. This chain links TRBV5-1 with TRBJ2-7; 9 bases match TRBD2. CDR1 is SGHRS and CDR2 is YFSETQ in the germline V gene. This CDR3 region has 14 residues. The J segment lost 1 base and the V segment lost 5 bases, leaving 4 bases of the junction unmatched. The DNA of the CDR3 is TGCGCCAGCAGTATAGCGGGAGAGTCCTACGAGCAGTACTTC. Amino acid sequence: CASSIAGESYEQYF.

In the case of this clonotype: Sequence at one end of the junction differs from germline and may be a read error. The chain couples TRBV12-3 or TRBV12-4 to TRBJ2-2; the D gene is possibly TRBD2 (5 bases). This CDR3 has 14 residues. For the CDR3, the DNA is TGTGCCAGCACGGAAGCTCCCAACACCGGGGAGCTGTTTTTC. Protein sequence: CASTEAPNTGELFF.

About this clonotype: Compared with germline, one end of the junction differs, possibly owing to a read error. The V gene is TRBV11-2, the J gene TRBJ2-2; D perhaps matches TRBD2 (5 bases). CDR3 size: 18 residues. Germline assignment: CDR1 SGHAT and CDR2 FQNNGV. The CDR3 sequence is CTSSDSWARVTNTGELFF. In DNA form, the CDR3 reads TGCACCAGCAGCGACTCTTGGGCGAGGGTTACGAACACCGGGGAGCTGTTTTTT.

As concerns this clonotype: This may come from a read error, since a much larger clone is one base off. The chain is built from TRBV7-9 and TRBJ2-1, with a weak D call TRBD2 (6 bases). The CDR3 runs to 16 residues. The V and J ends lost 5 bases and 0 bases respectively, with 14 bases between them. Germline V gene lookup returns CDR1 SEHNR and CDR2 FQNEAQ (reference sequence). CDR3 DNA sequence: TGTGCCAGCAGCCCATTAACGGACTACTCCTACAATGAGCAGTTCTTC. Translation gives CASSPLTDYSYNEQFF.

This clonotype was observed a few times. One end of the junction fails to match germline, which may point to a read error. The chain combines TRBV11-2 with TRBJ2-1, with D uncertain. The CDR3 loop spans 12 amino acids. CDR1 and CDR2 (germline): SGHAT, FQNNGV. CDR3 bases: TGTGCCGGTAGCCCGGAGTACAACGAGCAGTTCTTC. Encoded protein: CAGSPEYNEQFF.

Comment on this clonotype: An end of the junction differs from the germline gene, which may be a read error. V gene TRBV11-2 combines with J gene TRBJ2-2; perhaps D is TRBD1 or TRBD2 (5 bases each). Germline CDR1 reads SGHAT; CDR2 reads FQNNGV. The CDR3 length is 17 residues. The CDR3 region is CTSSLVRTYPGTGELLF. The DNA for the CDR3 is TGTACCAGCAGCTTAGTTCGGACGTACCCGGGGACCGGGGAGCTGCTTTTT.

With regard to this clonotype: At one end the junction does not follow the germline gene, possibly because of a read error. V and J are TRBV6-5 and TRBJ2-7; TRBD1 agrees at 10 bases. The CDR3 sequence is 15 residues long. Germline values: CDR1 MNHEY, CDR2 SVGAGI. CDR3 loop: CASSYASEGTGEQCF. The CDR3 DNA reads as TGTGCCAGCAGTTACGCCTCAGAAGGGACAGGGGAGCAGTGCTTC.